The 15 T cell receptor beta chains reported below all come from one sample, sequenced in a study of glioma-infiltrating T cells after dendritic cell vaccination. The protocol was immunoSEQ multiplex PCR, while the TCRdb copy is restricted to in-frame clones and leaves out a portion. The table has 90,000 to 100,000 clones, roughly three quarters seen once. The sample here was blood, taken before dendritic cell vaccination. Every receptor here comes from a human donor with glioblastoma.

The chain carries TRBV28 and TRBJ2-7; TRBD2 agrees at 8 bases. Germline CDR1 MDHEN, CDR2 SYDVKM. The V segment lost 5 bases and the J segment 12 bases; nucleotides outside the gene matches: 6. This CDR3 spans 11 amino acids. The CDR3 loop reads CASSARLARYF. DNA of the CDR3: TGTGCCAGCAGTGCGCGACTAGCGAGGTACTTC.

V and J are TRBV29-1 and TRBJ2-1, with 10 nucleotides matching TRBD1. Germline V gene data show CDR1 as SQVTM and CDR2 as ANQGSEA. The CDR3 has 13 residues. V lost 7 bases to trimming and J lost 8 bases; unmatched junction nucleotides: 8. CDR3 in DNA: TGCAGCGGCGAGACAGGGGGCCTCGATGAGCAGTTCTTC. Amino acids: CSGETGGLDEQFF.

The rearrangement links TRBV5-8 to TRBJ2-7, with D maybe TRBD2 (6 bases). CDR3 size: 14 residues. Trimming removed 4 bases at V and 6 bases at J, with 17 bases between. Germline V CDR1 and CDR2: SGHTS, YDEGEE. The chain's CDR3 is CASSGRGSWREQYF. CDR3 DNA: TGTGCCAGCAGCGGTCGGGGGTCCTGGCGCGAGCAGTACTTC.

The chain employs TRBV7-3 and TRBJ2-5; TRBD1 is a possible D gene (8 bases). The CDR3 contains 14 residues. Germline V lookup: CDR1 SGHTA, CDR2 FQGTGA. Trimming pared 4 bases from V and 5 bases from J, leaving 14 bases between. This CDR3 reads CASSSQGGTETQYF. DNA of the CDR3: TGTGCCAGCAGCTCACAGGGGGGGACGGAGACCCAGTACTTC.

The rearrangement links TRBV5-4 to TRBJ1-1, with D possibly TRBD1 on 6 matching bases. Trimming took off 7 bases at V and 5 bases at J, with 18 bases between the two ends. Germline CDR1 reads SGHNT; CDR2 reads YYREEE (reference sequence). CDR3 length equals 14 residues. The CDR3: CASGYQGRGTEAFF. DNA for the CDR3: TGTGCCAGCGGTTATCAGGGGCGTGGGACTGAAGCTTTCTTT.

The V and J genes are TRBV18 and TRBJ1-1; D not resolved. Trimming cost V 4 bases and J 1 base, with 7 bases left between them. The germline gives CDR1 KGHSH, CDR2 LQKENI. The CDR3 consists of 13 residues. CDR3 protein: CASSLRWNTEAFF. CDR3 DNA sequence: TGTGCCAGCTCACTTCGTTGGAACACTGAAGCTTTCTTT.

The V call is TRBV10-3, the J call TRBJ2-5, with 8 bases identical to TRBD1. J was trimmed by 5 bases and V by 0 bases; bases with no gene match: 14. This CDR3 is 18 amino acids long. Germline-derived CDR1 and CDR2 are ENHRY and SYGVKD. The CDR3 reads CAISESYQARGLGETQYF. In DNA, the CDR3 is TGTGCCATCAGTGAGTCTTATCAGGCCAGGGGGCTCGGGGAGACCCAGTACTTC.

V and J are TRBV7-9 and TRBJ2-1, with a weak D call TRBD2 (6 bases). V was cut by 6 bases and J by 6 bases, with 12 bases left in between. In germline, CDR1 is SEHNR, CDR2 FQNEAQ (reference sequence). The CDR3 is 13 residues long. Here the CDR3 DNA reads TGTGCCAGCAGTTGGGGGGAGTTCAATGAGCAGTTCTTC. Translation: CASSWGEFNEQFF. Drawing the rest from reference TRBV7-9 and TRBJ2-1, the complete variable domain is DTGVSQNPRHKITKRGQNVTFRCDPISEHNRLYWYRQTLGQGPEFLTYFQNEAQLEKSRLLSDRFSAERPKGSFSTLEIQRTEQGDSAMYLCASSWGEFNEQFFGPGTRLTVL.

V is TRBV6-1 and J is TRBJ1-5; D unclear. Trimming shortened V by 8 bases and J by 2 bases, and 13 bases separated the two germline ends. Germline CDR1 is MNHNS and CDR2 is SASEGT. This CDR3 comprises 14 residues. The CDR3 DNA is TGTGCCAGCCGGCCAGGAATCGGCAATCAGCCCCAGCATTTT. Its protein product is CASRPGIGNQPQHF.

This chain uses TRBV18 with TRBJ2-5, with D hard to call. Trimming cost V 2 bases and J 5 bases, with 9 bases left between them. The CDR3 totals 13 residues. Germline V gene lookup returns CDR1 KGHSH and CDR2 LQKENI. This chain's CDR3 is CASSPGTGETQYF. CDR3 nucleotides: TGTGCCAGCTCACCAGGTACCGGGGAGACCCAGTACTTC.

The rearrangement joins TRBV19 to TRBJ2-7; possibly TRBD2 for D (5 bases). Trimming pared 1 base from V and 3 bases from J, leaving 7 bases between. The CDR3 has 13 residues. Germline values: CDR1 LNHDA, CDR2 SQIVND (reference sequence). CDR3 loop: CASSIGENYEQYF. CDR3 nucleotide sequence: TGTGCCAGTAGTATAGGGGAGAACTACGAGCAGTACTTC.

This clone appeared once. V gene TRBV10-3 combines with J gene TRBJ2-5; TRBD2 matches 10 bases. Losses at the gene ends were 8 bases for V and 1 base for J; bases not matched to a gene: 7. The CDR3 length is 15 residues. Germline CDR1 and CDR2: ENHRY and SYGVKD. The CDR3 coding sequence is TGTGCCATCGGGCCTAGCGGGGGCCGCCAAGAGACCCAGTACTTC. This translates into CAIGPSGGRQETQYF.

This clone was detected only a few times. The CDR3 sequence: CASSWQGIGYTF. DNA of the CDR3: TGTGCCAGCAGTTGGCAGGGCATCGGCTACACCTTC. The V call is TRBV6-5, the J call TRBJ1-2, with D maybe TRBD1 (5 bases). V lost 4 bases and J 8 bases, leaving 11 bases between the germline ends. Looked up from germline, CDR1 is MNHEY and CDR2 is SVGAGI. The CDR3 loop spans 12 amino acids.

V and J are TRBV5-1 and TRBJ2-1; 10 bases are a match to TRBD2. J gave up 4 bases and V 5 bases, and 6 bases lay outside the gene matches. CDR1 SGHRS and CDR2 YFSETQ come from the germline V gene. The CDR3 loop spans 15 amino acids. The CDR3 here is CASRRVAGGYNEQFF. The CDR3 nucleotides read TGCGCCAGCAGACGGGTAGCGGGGGGTTACAATGAGCAGTTCTTC. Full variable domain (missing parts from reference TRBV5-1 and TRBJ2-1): KAGVTQTPRYLIKTRGQQVTLSCSPISGHRSVSWYQQTPGQGLQFLFEYFSETQRNKGNFPGRFSGRQFSNSRSEMNVSTLELGDSALYLCASRRVAGGYNEQFFGPGTRLTVL.

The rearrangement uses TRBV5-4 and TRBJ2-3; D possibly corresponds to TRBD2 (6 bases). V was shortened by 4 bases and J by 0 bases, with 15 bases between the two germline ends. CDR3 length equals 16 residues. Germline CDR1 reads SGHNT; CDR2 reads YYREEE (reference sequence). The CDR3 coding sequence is TGTGCCAGCAGCCTGTTAGCGGAACCTAGCACAGATACGCAGTATTTT. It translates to CASSLLAEPSTDTQYF.